These T cell receptor beta chains were read from a single sample in a study of blood T cell repertoires in COVID-19. The data were produced by immunoSEQ multiplex PCR, yet TCRdb's version contains in-frame clones alone and is incomplete. The sample has approximately 250,000 clones, roughly 86% seen once. The sample taken for sequencing was peripheral blood. The source is a man aged 40-49 years with active or convalescent COVID-19. Each CDR3 is given with its conserved first and last residue. Fields, in order: clone size, D gene, J gene, V gene, CDR3 protein, CDR3 DNA. The D gene is left open where the match is weak. The listing skips clone size in some rows; elsewhere it reads once, few, many or a size class.

>NA|NA|TRBJ1-6|TRBV24-1
CATSRFAGSPLHF
TGTGCCACCAGCCGATTTGCGGGTTCACCCCTCCACTTT
>once|TRBD2|TRBJ2-5|TRBV28
CASSLRTRETQYF
TGTGCCAGCAGTTTGAGGACTAGGGAGACCCAGTACTTC
>NA|TRBD1|TRBJ2-3|TRBV24-1
CATSDYRGRDTQYF
TGTGCCACCAGTGATTACAGGGGACGGGATACGCAGTATTTT
>NA|TRBD1|TRBJ2-5|TRBV24-1
CATSDWSGQGSQETQYF
TGTGCCACCAGTGATTGGTCCGGACAGGGCAGCCAAGAGACCCAGTACTTC
>few|TRBD1|TRBJ2-7|TRBV6-5
CASSYLTGGEQYF
TGTGCCAGCAGTTACCTGACAGGGGGCGAGCAGTACTTC
>NA|TRBD2|TRBJ2-5|TRBV30
CAWSAGTSGGRETQYF
TGTGCCTGGAGTGCCGGGACTAGCGGGGGCCGAGAGACCCAGTACTTC
>NA|TRBD1|TRBJ1-5|TRBV30
CAWSVPGQGASQPQHF
TGTGCCTGGAGTGTACCTGGACAGGGGGCGAGTCAGCCCCAGCATTTT
>NA|TRBD1|TRBJ2-1|TRBV2
CASGQGGYSGSANEQFF
TGTGCCAGTGGACAGGGGGGGTACAGCGGGAGTGCCAATGAGCAGTTCTTC
>NA|NA|TRBJ1-3|TRBV15
CATSRGGHSGNTIYF
TGTGCCACCAGCCGTGGTGGCCACTCTGGAAACACCATATATTTT
>NA|NA|TRBJ1-3|TRBV19
CASSSGDGGNTIYF
TGTGCCAGTAGTTCCGGGGATGGTGGAAACACCATATATTTT
>NA|NA|TRBJ1-1|TRBV2
CASSRELEAFF
TGTGCCAGCAGTAGGGAGCTTGAAGCTTTCTTT
>once|TRBD2|TRBJ2-7|TRBV28
CASSRTSGRGYEQYF
TGTGCCAGCAGTAGGACTAGCGGGAGGGGCTACGAGCAGTACTTC
>NA|NA|TRBJ1-1|TRBV7-3
CASSLTPVMNTEAFF
TGTGCCAGCAGCTTAACGCCGGTCATGAACACTGAAGCTTTCTTT
>NA|TRBD1|TRBJ1-1|TRBV11-3
CARFPGGTAPNTEAFF
TGTGCCAGGTTCCCCGGTGGGACAGCACCGAACACTGAAGCTTTCTTT
>NA|NA|TRBJ1-4|TRBV28
CASSDSATNEKLFF
TGTGCCAGCAGCGACAGTGCAACTAATGAAAAACTGTTTTTT